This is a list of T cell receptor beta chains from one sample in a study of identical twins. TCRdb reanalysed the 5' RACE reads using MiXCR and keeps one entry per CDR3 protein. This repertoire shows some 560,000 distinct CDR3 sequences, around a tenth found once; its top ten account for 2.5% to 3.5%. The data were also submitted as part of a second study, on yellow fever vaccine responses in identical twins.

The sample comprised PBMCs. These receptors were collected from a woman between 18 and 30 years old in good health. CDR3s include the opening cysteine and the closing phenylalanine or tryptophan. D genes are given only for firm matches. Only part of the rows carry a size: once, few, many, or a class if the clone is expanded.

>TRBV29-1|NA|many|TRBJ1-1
TGCAGCGTTGTGGTCCCTGAAGCTTTCTTT
CSVVVPEAFF
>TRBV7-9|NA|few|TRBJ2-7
TGTGCCAGCCAGGGCGGCTCCGAGCAGTACTTC
CASQGGSEQYF
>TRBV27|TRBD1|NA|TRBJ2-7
TGTGCCAGCAGTGGACAGGGGGCCCCCGGCGAGCAGTACTTC
CASSGQGAPGEQYF
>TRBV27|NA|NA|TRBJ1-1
TGTGCCAGCAGGAGGGCACAGGCCAACACTGAAGCTTTCTTT
CASRRAQANTEAFF
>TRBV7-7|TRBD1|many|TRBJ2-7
TGTGCTAGCAGCCTCCGGACAGGGGGACTGAACGAGCAGTACTTC
CASSLRTGGLNEQYF
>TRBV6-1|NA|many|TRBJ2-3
TGTGCCAGCAGCATGGCGGGGGCGGCAGATACGCAGTATTTT
CASSMAGAADTQYF
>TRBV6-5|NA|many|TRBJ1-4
TGTGCCAGCAGTTACTCTCATGACTCTTTCGGTGAAAAACTGTTTTTT
CASSYSHDSFGEKLFF
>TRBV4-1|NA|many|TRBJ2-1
TGCGCCAGCAGCCAAGAATACGGCTCTAACTATGAGCAGTTCTTC
CASSQEYGSNYEQFF
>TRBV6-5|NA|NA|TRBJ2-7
TGTGCCAGCGCCACAGGCTCCTACGAGCAGTACTTC
CASATGSYEQYF
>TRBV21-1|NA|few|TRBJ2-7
TGTGCCAGCAGCAAGGGGCTAGTGGGCTACGAGCAGTACTTC
CASSKGLVGYEQYF
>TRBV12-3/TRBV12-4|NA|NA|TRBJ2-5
TGTGCCAGCAGTTCATGGGACCGGACAGAACAAGAGACCCAGTACTTC
CASSSWDRTEQETQYF
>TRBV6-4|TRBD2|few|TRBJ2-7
TGTGCCAGCAGTGACTCGACTAGCGGAAGCTCCTACGAGCAGTACTTC
CASSDSTSGSSYEQYF
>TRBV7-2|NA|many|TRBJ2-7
TGTGCCAGCAGCCAAAGGGTGGGGAAAAGCTCCTACGAGCAGTACTTC
CASSQRVGKSSYEQYF
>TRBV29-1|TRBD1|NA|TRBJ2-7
TGCAGCGTTTCGGGACAGGGAACCTACGAGCAGTACTTC
CSVSGQGTYEQYF
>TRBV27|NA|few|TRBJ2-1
TGTGCCAGCAGTTTTGGGGGGATCTCGAGAAATGAGCAGTTCTTC
CASSFGGISRNEQFF
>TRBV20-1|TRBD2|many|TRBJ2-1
TGCAGTGCTAGAGATAGTAGCGGGATCAATGAGCAGTTCTTC
CSARDSSGINEQFF
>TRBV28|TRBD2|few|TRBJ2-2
TGTGCCAGCAGTTTGTGGGGGGGTGGCACCGGGGAGCTGTTTTTT
CASSLWGGGTGELFF
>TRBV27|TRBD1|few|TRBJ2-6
TGTGCCAGCAGTTTAGGACAGGGAGGATACTCTGGGGCCAACGTCCTGACTTTC
CASSLGQGGYSGANVLTF
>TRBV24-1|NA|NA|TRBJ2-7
TGTGCCACCAGTGAAGGGGAGTACGAGCAGTACTTC
CATSEGEYEQYF
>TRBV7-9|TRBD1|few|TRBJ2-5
TGTGCCAGCAGCCCTAAGGGGGCCCCTGAGACCCAGTACTTC
CASSPKGAPETQYF
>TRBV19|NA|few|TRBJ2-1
TGTGCCAGTAGAGGGCTAGCCGATGAAGGGTGGAATGAGCAGTTCTTC
CASRGLADEGWNEQFF
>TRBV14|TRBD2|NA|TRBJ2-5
TGTGCCAGCAGCCAAGTGGGGCGGGGGAACCAAGAGACCCAGTACTTC
CASSQVGRGNQETQYF
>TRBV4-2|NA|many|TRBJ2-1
TGTGCCAGCAGCCGCGGGACCACACAGTGGTACAATGAGCAGTTCTTC
CASSRGTTQWYNEQFF
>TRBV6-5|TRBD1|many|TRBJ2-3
TGTGCCAGCAGTTATTCCGCCGACAGGGAGAGAGATACGCAGTATTTT
CASSYSADRERDTQYF
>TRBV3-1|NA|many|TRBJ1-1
TGTGCCAGCAGCCAAGATCTTATCATTATGAACACTGAAGCTTTCTTT
CASSQDLIIMNTEAFF
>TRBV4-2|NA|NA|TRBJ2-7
TGTGCCAGCAGCCAAGATCTCGGGCAGACTGACTACGAGCAGTACTTC
CASSQDLGQTDYEQYF
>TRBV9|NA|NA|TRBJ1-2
TGTGCCAGCAGCGTAGGATACACTTACACCTTC
CASSVGYTYTF
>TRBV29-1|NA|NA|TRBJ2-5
TGCAGCGTTGATTGGAGCCAAGAGACCCAGTACTTC
CSVDWSQETQYF
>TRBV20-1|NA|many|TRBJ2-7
TGCAGTGCTAGAGTGACTGGTGGGGGCGAGCAGTACTTC
CSARVTGGGEQYF
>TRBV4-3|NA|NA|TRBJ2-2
TGCGCCAGCAGCCAAGACTGGTCCCCAGAGTCTGGACCCGGGGGGCTGTTTTTT
CASSQDWSPESGPGGLFF
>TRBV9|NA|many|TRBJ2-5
TGTGCCAGCAGCGTTCACCCCACGGGGGAGACCCAGTACTTC
CASSVHPTGETQYF
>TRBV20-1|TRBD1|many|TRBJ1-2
TGCAGTGCCCCTACAGGGGTAAATGGCTACACCTTC
CSAPTGVNGYTF
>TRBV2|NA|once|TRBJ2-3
TGTGCCAGCACCCGCCTGCCTAGGACAGATACGCAGTATTTT
CASTRLPRTDTQYF
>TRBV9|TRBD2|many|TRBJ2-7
TGTGCCAGCAGCCTGACTAGCGGGAGTATAAAGCAGTACTTC
CASSLTSGSIKQYF
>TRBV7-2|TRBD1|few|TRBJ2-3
TGTGCCAGCAGCACCCAGGGGGCGAGAGGCACAGATACGCAGTATTTT
CASSTQGARGTDTQYF
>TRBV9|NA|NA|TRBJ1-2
TGTGCCAGCAGCGACCGAGCATGGGGTGTCTATGGCTACACCTTC
CASSDRAWGVYGYTF
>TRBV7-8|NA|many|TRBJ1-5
TGTGCCAGCAGCTTAGGGGAGGATAGCAATCAGCCCCAGCATTTT
CASSLGEDSNQPQHF
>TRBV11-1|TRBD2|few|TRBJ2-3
TGTGCCAGCAGGCTCGGTGAGGTGTGGCGGGAGGACCCCTTCACAGATACGCAGTATTTT
CASRLGEVWREDPFTDTQYF
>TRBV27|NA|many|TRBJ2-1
TGTGCCAGCAGTTTGGGGACACTCTCCTACAATGAGCAGTTCTTC
CASSLGTLSYNEQFF
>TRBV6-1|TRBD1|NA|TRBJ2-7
TGTGCCAGCATCGGGACAGGGACCTACGAGCAGTACTTC
CASIGTGTYEQYF
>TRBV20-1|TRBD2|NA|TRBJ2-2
TGCAGTGCGGGGACCGGGACTAGCGTCGCCGGGGAGCTGTTTTTT
CSAGTGTSVAGELFF
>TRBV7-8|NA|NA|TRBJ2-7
TGTGCCAGCAGCTTTGGTGTGGACACAGCCTACGAGCAGTACTTC
CASSFGVDTAYEQYF
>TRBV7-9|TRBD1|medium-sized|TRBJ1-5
TGTGCCAGCAGCTTAGGGACAGGTCAGCCCCAGCATTTT
CASSLGTGQPQHF
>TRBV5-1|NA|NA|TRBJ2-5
TGCGCCAGCAGCTTGCTGTGGACCAGGGAGACCCAGTACTTC
CASSLLWTRETQYF
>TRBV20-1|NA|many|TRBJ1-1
TGCAGTGTCCGAGGGGGAGTCACTGAAGCTTTCTTT
CSVRGGVTEAFF
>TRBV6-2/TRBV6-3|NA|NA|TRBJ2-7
TGTGCCAGCAGCTGTTGCGGGGAGGCCTACGAGCAGTACTTC
CASSCCGEAYEQYF
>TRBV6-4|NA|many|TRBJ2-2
TGTGCCAGCAGCGTAACAGGGAGTTTAGAGAACACCGGGGAGCTGTTTTTT
CASSVTGSLENTGELFF
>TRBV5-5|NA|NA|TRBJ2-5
TGTGCCAGCAGCCCGAGACAGCTCCTTCAAGAGACCCAGTACTTC
CASSPRQLLQETQYF